This T cell receptor (beta chain) was recorded in a study of T-cell reconstitution after alpha-beta-depleted transplantation in children. Study-level results: About two months after transplant, alpha-beta T cells reportedly came from several hundred expanded graft clones.

V lost 4 bases, J lost 5 bases, and 16 bases lay in between. The CDR3 has 16 amino acids. Germline-derived CDR1 and CDR2 are SGHKS and YYEKEE (reference sequence). As regards this clonotype: As yet, its antigen is unknown.

This sample's TCRbeta library carried unique molecular identifier barcodes. TCRdb reprocessed the PCR reads with MiXCR, giving one entry per CDR3 protein. The sample consists of about 580,000 distinct CDR3 sequences, roughly 24% of them appearing once. The chain combines TRBV5-5 with TRBJ2-6; maybe TRBD2 (5 bases). The material sequenced was PBMCs, mostly from graft donor cells, taken 360 days after TCRalphabeta/CD19-depleted stem cell transplant. This clonotype was obtained from a boy less than two years old who had a stem cell transplant for acute myeloid leukemia, so the T cells may come from the graft donor. The DNA of the CDR3 is TGTGCCAGCAGCCAGTCCGGGGAGCTTAGGGCCAACGTCCTGACTTTC. Amino acid sequence: CASSQSGELRANVLTF.